A selection of T cell receptor beta chains follows, all from one sample in a study of response to subunit inactivated influenza vaccine. TCRdb fed the RT-PCR reads into MiXCR, producing one record per CDR3 protein. The top ten clones hold approximately 11% of a sample with roughly 780,000 distinct CDR3 sequences, about 18% of them seen once. The material sequenced was PBMCs from blood, taken 5 to 6 days after vaccination. The receptors originated from a man aged 50-59 years who received an inactivated influenza vaccine. Both conserved end residues are part of each CDR3. A D gene is named only where the DNA matches it firmly. Clone size is stated in some rows and not others, as once, few, many or a class when expanded.

j_call	clone_size	v_call	cdr3_length	d_call	cdr3_aa	cdr3_nt
TRBJ2-1	few	TRBV12-3/TRBV12-4	14	-	CASSLAPPGNEQFF	TGTGCCAGCAGTTTGGCCCCCCCGGGGAATGAGCAGTTCTTC
TRBJ2-7	few	TRBV7-6	15	TRBD2	CASRRAGGSSYEQYF	TGTGCCAGCAGACGAGCGGGAGGGTCTTCCTACGAGCAGTACTTC
TRBJ1-1	few	TRBV20-1	14	-	CSARVGMGSTEAFF	TGCAGTGCTCGGGTGGGGATGGGTAGCACTGAAGCTTTCTTT
TRBJ2-1	-	TRBV7-3	15	-	CASSPSSGSHNEQFF	TGTGCCAGCAGCCCTAGTTCCGGGAGCCACAATGAGCAGTTCTTC
TRBJ2-7	-	TRBV7-9	16	TRBD2	CASSLDGTSGTYEQYF	TGTGCCAGCAGCTTAGATGGGACTAGCGGGACCTACGAGCAGTACTTC
TRBJ1-1	few	TRBV10-3	17	TRBD1	CAISKSGTGVTNTEAFF	TGTGCCATCTCCAAATCCGGGACAGGGGTCACGAACACTGAAGCTTTCTTT
TRBJ2-1	-	TRBV5-1	15	TRBD2	CASSLRLAVYNEQFF	TGCGCCAGCAGCTTGCGACTAGCGGTCTACAATGAGCAGTTCTTC
TRBJ2-6	few	TRBV27	17	TRBD2	CASSGGYGLPGANVLTF	TGTGCCAGCAGCGGGGGGTACGGATTGCCTGGGGCCAACGTCCTGACTTTC
TRBJ2-2	-	TRBV10-3	14	-	CASMSLPATGELFF	TGTGCCAGCATGAGTCTTCCGGCCACCGGGGAGCTGTTTTTT
TRBJ2-2	few	TRBV28	16	-	CASSFWGRKNTGELFF	TGTGCCAGCAGTTTTTGGGGACGAAAGAACACCGGGGAGCTGTTTTTT
TRBJ2-7	-	TRBV6-5	16	TRBD1	CASSYSTGGSSYEQYF	TGTGCCAGCAGTTACTCGACAGGGGGTAGCTCCTACGAGCAGTACTTC
TRBJ2-1	-	TRBV5-1	15	TRBD1	CASGLPGQGDNEQFF	TGCGCCAGCGGATTACCGGGACAGGGTGACAATGAGCAGTTCTTC
TRBJ2-7	few	TRBV12-3/TRBV12-4	14	-	CASSRGAGDYEQYF	TGTGCCAGCAGCCGGGGGGCAGGGGACTACGAGCAGTACTTC
TRBJ1-1	many	TRBV20-1	14	-	CSARKQGMNTEAFF	TGCAGTGCTAGAAAACAGGGCATGAACACTGAAGCTTTCTTT
TRBJ2-7	-	TRBV6-2/TRBV6-3	15	TRBD2	CASRGGLASLYEQYF	TGTGCCAGCAGGGGAGGACTAGCGTCCCTCTACGAGCAGTACTTC
TRBJ2-7	-	TRBV7-2	16	-	CASSLARGGQTYEQYF	TGTGCCAGCAGCTTAGCGCGCGGTGGGCAGACCTACGAGCAGTACTTC
TRBJ1-2	few	TRBV6-1	13	TRBD1	CASREQGDPGYTF	TGTGCCAGCAGGGAACAGGGGGATCCGGGCTACACCTTC
TRBJ2-7	-	TRBV27	15	TRBD1	CASSRRQGILYEQYF	TGTGCCAGCAGTAGAAGACAGGGGATCCTCTACGAGCAGTACTTC
TRBJ2-1	-	TRBV20-1	14	TRBD2	CSAWGLAGPNEQFF	TGCAGTGCCTGGGGACTAGCGGGGCCCAATGAGCAGTTCTTC
TRBJ1-1	-	TRBV6-1	12	-	CASSEGGRKAFF	TGTGCCAGCAGTGAAGGGGGCAGGAAAGCTTTCTTT
TRBJ1-2	many	TRBV12-3/TRBV12-4	15	-	CASTRVDRFVYGYTF	TGTGCCAGCACCCGAGTGGACCGGTTTGTCTATGGCTACACCTTC
TRBJ1-2	few	TRBV3-1	14	TRBD1	CASSQVDRGRGYTF	TGTGCCAGCAGCCAAGTGGACAGGGGTCGCGGCTACACCTTC
TRBJ2-7	-	TRBV6-2/TRBV6-3	14	TRBD1	CASSWRTGGAEQYF	TGTGCCAGCAGTTGGAGGACAGGGGGCGCCGAGCAGTACTTC
TRBJ2-2	few	TRBV9	16	-	CASSVEQGPNTGELFF	TGTGCCAGCAGCGTAGAACAGGGACCCAACACCGGGGAGCTGTTTTTT
TRBJ1-3	-	TRBV12-3/TRBV12-4	16	-	CASSLAGTAIGNTIYF	TGTGCCAGCAGTTTAGCAGGGACTGCCATTGGAAACACCATATATTTT
TRBJ2-7	-	TRBV5-1	17	TRBD1	CASSEGQGNSTAREQYF	TGCGCCAGCAGCGAAGGACAGGGGAATTCAACAGCCCGCGAGCAGTACTTC
TRBJ2-7	-	TRBV2	14	-	CASTRPRVSYEQYF	TGTGCCAGCACCAGGCCCAGGGTCTCCTACGAGCAGTACTTC
TRBJ2-1	few	TRBV5-1	18	TRBD2	CASSPAGLAGTGYNEQFF	TGCGCCAGCAGCCCGGCGGGGCTAGCGGGGACGGGCTACAATGAGCAGTTCTTC
TRBJ2-3	few	TRBV25-1	13	-	CASIGNWPDTQYF	TGTGCCAGCATTGGGAATTGGCCCGATACGCAGTATTTT
TRBJ2-2	-	TRBV5-1	16	-	CASSYAGTSNTGELFF	TGCGCCAGCAGCTACGCCGGGACATCGAACACCGGGGAGCTGTTTTTT
TRBJ2-7	-	TRBV6-2/TRBV6-3	13	-	CASSRGFPYEQYF	TGTGCCAGCAGTAGGGGCTTCCCCTACGAGCAGTACTTC
TRBJ2-1	many	TRBV12-3/TRBV12-4	16	TRBD1	CASSPGTGILGNEQFF	TGTGCCAGCAGTCCCGGGACAGGGATTCTAGGCAATGAGCAGTTCTTC
TRBJ2-2	-	TRBV24-1	19	TRBD2	CATSDPGTSGRLNTGELFF	TGTGCCACCAGTGATCCGGGGACTAGCGGGAGACTGAACACCGGGGAGCTGTTTTTT
TRBJ2-5	-	TRBV11-2	14	TRBD2	CASSILAGGETQYF	TGTGCCAGCAGCATACTAGCGGGTGGGGAGACCCAGTACTTC
TRBJ1-5	few	TRBV5-1	15	TRBD1	CASSFGQGTGQPQHF	TGCGCCAGCAGCTTTGGACAGGGAACGGGTCAGCCCCAGCATTTT
TRBJ1-2	few	TRBV27	14	-	CASSLYGGNYGYTF	TGTGCCAGCAGTTTATATGGGGGAAACTATGGCTACACCTTC
TRBJ2-7	-	TRBV12-3/TRBV12-4	14	TRBD1	CASSWTGGGYEQYF	TGTGCCAGCAGTTGGACAGGGGGCGGGTACGAGCAGTACTTC
TRBJ2-7	-	TRBV20-1	17	TRBD2	CSARESPGLALTYEQYF	TGCAGTGCTAGAGAGTCTCCGGGACTAGCGCTAACCTACGAGCAGTACTTC
TRBJ2-5	-	TRBV6-1	12	-	CASTRREETQYF	TGTGCCAGCACACGCCGAGAAGAGACCCAGTACTTC
TRBJ2-1	-	TRBV7-2	16	TRBD1	CASSQAGGLLLNEQFF	TGTGCCAGCAGCCAGGCAGGGGGCCTACTACTGAATGAGCAGTTCTTC
TRBJ2-1	few	TRBV11-1	18	TRBD2	CASSFRLAGVYSYNEQFF	TGTGCCAGCAGCTTCCGCCTAGCGGGAGTGTACTCCTACAATGAGCAGTTCTTC
TRBJ1-6	few	TRBV7-2	14	-	CASSLWTDNSPLHF	TGTGCCAGCAGCTTGTGGACTGATAATTCACCCCTCCACTTT
TRBJ2-3	few	TRBV20-1	14	-	CSAREAAGTDTQYF	TGCAGTGCTAGAGAAGCAGCAGGCACAGATACGCAGTATTTT
TRBJ2-5	few	TRBV7-9	15	-	CASRSIAGLKETQYF	TGTGCCAGCAGGTCGATCGCAGGGCTAAAAGAGACCCAGTACTTC
TRBJ2-1	-	TRBV7-6	15	-	CASTLEASSYNEQFF	TGTGCCAGCACCCTCGAGGCTAGCTCCTACAATGAGCAGTTCTTC
TRBJ1-4	many	TRBV12-3/TRBV12-4	13	-	CASQERGREKLFF	TGTGCCAGCCAAGAGAGGGGACGCGAAAAACTGTTTTTT
TRBJ2-3	-	TRBV20-1	16	-	CSARTSPRGPGDTQYF	TGCAGTGCTAGAACCTCCCCGCGGGGGCCTGGGGATACGCAGTATTTT
TRBJ1-1	-	TRBV19	14	-	CASSILGTNTEAFF	TGTGCCAGTAGTATTCTGGGGACGAACACTGAAGCTTTCTTT
TRBJ2-4	-	TRBV7-2	16	TRBD2	CASSPTSGGAKNIQYF	TGTGCCAGCAGCCCGACTAGCGGGGGGGCCAAAAACATTCAGTACTTC
TRBJ2-3	-	TRBV7-2	13	-	CASSIRDPDTQYF	TGTGCCAGCAGCATCAGGGATCCAGATACGCAGTATTTT
TRBJ2-1	-	TRBV11-3	15	-	CASSPGPLRYNEQFF	TGTGCCAGCAGCCCGGGACCGTTACGGTACAATGAGCAGTTCTTC
TRBJ2-7	-	TRBV5-1	14	TRBD1	CASREGTGGSEQYF	TGCGCCAGCAGGGAGGGGACAGGAGGGAGCGAGCAGTACTTC
TRBJ2-3	few	TRBV7-2	14	TRBD1	CASRRTGLADTQYF	TGTGCCAGCCGCCGGACAGGGTTGGCCGATACGCAGTATTTT
TRBJ2-3	-	TRBV12-3/TRBV12-4	15	TRBD2	CASRLAGPDTDTQYF	TGTGCCAGCAGATTAGCGGGGCCCGACACAGATACGCAGTATTTT
TRBJ1-1	few	TRBV12-3/TRBV12-4	15	-	CASSPDQGRRSEAFF	TGTGCCAGCAGTCCGGACCAGGGGCGACGTTCTGAAGCTTTCTTT
TRBJ2-3	-	TRBV15	14	TRBD2	CATSKPSGGDTQYF	TGTGCCACCAGCAAGCCTAGCGGGGGAGATACGCAGTATTTT
TRBJ2-1	few	TRBV20-1	15	-	CSARDSRLTYNEQFF	TGCAGTGCTAGAGATTCCAGGTTGACTTACAATGAGCAGTTCTTC
TRBJ2-3	few	TRBV7-3	13	-	CASSLTPRDTQYF	TGTGCCAGCAGCTTAACACCGCGCGATACGCAGTATTTT
TRBJ2-1	once	TRBV9	12	-	CASSVDNNEQFF	TGTGCCAGCAGCGTAGATAATAATGAGCAGTTCTTC
TRBJ1-5	few	TRBV24-1	16	-	CATSGLRLLSNQPQHF	TGTGCCACCAGTGGACTCCGTCTCCTTAGCAATCAGCCCCAGCATTTT